Shown below are 18 T cell receptor beta chains from a single sample sequenced in a study of blood T cell repertoires in COVID-19. The table came from immunoSEQ multiplex PCR; TCRdb's copy has only in-frame clones and leaves some out. The sample includes 150,000 to 200,000 clones, about 86% of them seen just once. Specimen: peripheral blood. The receptors come from a man aged 45-65 years with active or convalescent COVID-19.

As for this clone: The junction and the germline gene differ at one end; a read error may be behind it. The genes are TRBV7-9 and TRBJ1-5; TRBD1 agrees at 9 bases. Looked up from germline, CDR1 is SEHNR and CDR2 is FQNEAQ (reference sequence). The CDR3 extends over 17 amino acids. DNA for the CDR3: TGTGCCAGCAGTTTAGTACAGGGGGCGGGTAGCAATCAGCCCCAGCATTTT. Translating gives CASSLVQGAGSNQPQHF. Combining the CDR3 with reference TRBV7-9 and TRBJ1-5 gives the whole variable domain DTGVSQNPRHKITKRGQNVTFRCDPISEHNRLYWYRQTLGQGPEFLTYFQNEAQLEKSRLLSDRFSAERPKGSFSTLEIQRTEQGDSAMYLCASSLVQGAGSNQPQHFGDGTRLSIL.

Here the CDR3 reads CASSIEGTSGRYEQFF. The CDR3 DNA reads TGTGCCAGTAGTATAGAAGGGACTAGCGGGAGATATGAGCAGTTCTTC. V and J are TRBV19 and TRBJ2-1, with TRBD2 matching 14 bases. The CDR3 is 16 amino acids. Germline trimming cut 0 bases from V and 8 bases from J; bases unmatched to any gene: 3. CDR1 LNHDA and CDR2 SQIVND come from the germline V gene (reference sequence).

The genes are TRBV2 and TRBJ2-3; 8 bases align to TRBD2. The CDR3 sequence is 14 residues long. CDR1 SNHLY and CDR2 FYNNEI come from the germline V gene. Trimming removed 4 bases from V and 3 bases from J; junction bases left unmatched: 3. The CDR3 DNA follows: TGTGCCAGCAGTGGGACTAGCAAGACAGATACGCAGTATTTT. It is translated as CASSGTSKTDTQYF.

The gene calls are TRBV6-5 and TRBJ1-2; possible D gene TRBD1, 5 bases. CDR3 length: 12 residues. V shed 6 bases and J shed 6 bases, with 11 bases lying between them. Germline lookup yields CDR1 MNHEY and CDR2 SVGAGI. The CDR3, as DNA: TGTGCCAGCAGAACAACCAGGGATGGCTACACCTTC. It codes for CASRTTRDGYTF.

The V call is TRBV28, the J call TRBJ2-7; 9 nucleotides align to TRBD1. V was pared by 5 bases and J by 4 bases, with 12 bases of the junction left unmatched. CDR3 length: 16 amino acids. Germline loops: CDR1 MDHEN, CDR2 SYDVKM. The CDR3 DNA follows: TGTGCCAGCAGTACCCCCACCGGGACAGGGTGGTACGAGCAGTACTTC. Its protein is CASSTPTGTGWYEQYF.

This chain links TRBV18 with TRBJ2-1; 11 bases map to TRBD2. This CDR3 has 15 residues. V was clipped by 4 bases and J by 9 bases; unmatched bases: 8. The V gene's germline CDR1 is KGHSH and CDR2 LQKENI. For the CDR3, the DNA is TGTGCCAGCTCACTTACCGGGACTAGCGGTCTTGAGCAGTTCTTC. Its translation is CASSLTGTSGLEQFF.

In DNA form, the CDR3 reads TGTGCCAGCACCCGAGGGGACTTGATAAACACCGGGGAGCTGTTTTTT. This encodes CASTRGDLINTGELFF. The gene calls are TRBV5-5 and TRBJ2-2; maybe TRBD2 (6 bases). Germline-derived CDR1 and CDR2 are SGHKS and YYEKEE (reference sequence). The CDR3 runs to 16 residues. V lost 6 bases to trimming and J lost 2 bases, with 17 bases between them.

The chain carries TRBV9 and TRBJ2-3, with TRBD2 matching 9 bases. The V gene end was trimmed by 3 bases and the J gene end by 0 bases; junction bases not matched to a gene: 2. Germline loops: CDR1 SGDLS, CDR2 YYNGEE. CDR3 length: 15 residues. The CDR3 protein is CASSGSGSSTDTQYF. The CDR3 bases are TGTGCCAGCAGCGGTAGCGGGAGTAGCACAGATACGCAGTATTTT.

This clone came up once. The V gene is TRBV3-1 (or the pseudogene TRBV3-2), the J gene TRBJ1-2; D ambiguous. The CDR3 covers 14 residues. Germline V gives CDR1 LGHDT, CDR2 YNNKEL (reference sequence). With 4 bases removed from V and 4 bases from J, the gap between germline ends came to 13 bases. CDR3 in amino acids: CASSLGRDSYGYTF. The CDR3 DNA follows: TGTGCCAGCAGCCTCGGGAGGGATTCCTATGGCTACACCTTC.

This chain joins TRBV7-3 and TRBJ2-4, with a possible D match to TRBD2 (6 bases). The V gene lost 2 bases and the J gene lost 2 bases, with 7 bases spanning the gap. This CDR3 has 14 amino acids. Germline CDR1 SGHTA, CDR2 FQGTGA. CDR3 residues: CASSLGGSKNIQYF. The CDR3 nucleotides are TGTGCCAGCAGCTTAGGGGGGTCCAAAAACATTCAGTACTTC.

The rearrangement joins TRBV27 to TRBJ1-1, with D unclear. The CDR3 runs to 15 residues. Trimming left V 4 bases short and J 0 bases short, with 12 bases between. Germline V gene lookup returns CDR1 MNHEY and CDR2 SMNVEV (reference sequence). CDR3 nucleotide sequence: TGTGCCAGCAGTTCTCCTGGGAGGATGAACACTGAAGCTTTCTTT. This translates into CASSSPGRMNTEAFF.

The table lists this clone with a count of one. The V and J genes are TRBV27 and TRBJ2-2, with 8 positions matching TRBD2. J gave up 3 bases and V 6 bases, and 6 bases lay outside the gene matches. The CDR3 runs 15 residues. Germline V gene lookup returns CDR1 MNHEY and CDR2 SMNVEV (reference sequence). CDR3 residues: CASRPGLVDTGELFF. DNA of the CDR3: TGTGCCAGCAGACCGGGACTAGTGGACACCGGGGAGCTGTTTTTT.

The chain's CDR3 is CATSRDPGGNYEQYF. CDR3 bases: TGTGCCACCAGCAGAGATCCGGGGGGAAACTACGAGCAGTACTTC. This sequence joins TRBV15 and TRBJ2-7; 7 bases are a match to TRBD2. The CDR3 is made up of 15 amino acids. V lost 0 bases, J lost 3 bases, and 5 bases stayed unmatched. Per the germline V gene, CDR1 is LNHNV and CDR2 is YYDKDF (reference sequence).

This clone was detected only once. The rearrangement links TRBV14 to TRBJ1-2; D ambiguous. From germline, CDR1 is SGHDN and CDR2 FVKESK. Trimming pared 4 bases from V and 4 bases from J, leaving 19 bases between. The CDR3 totals 16 residues. The chain's CDR3 is CASSPTVGASAYGYTF. In DNA form, the CDR3 reads TGTGCCAGCAGCCCTACCGTGGGAGCATCCGCCTATGGCTACACCTTC.

V gene TRBV6-4 combines with J gene TRBJ2-1; 11 bases agree with TRBD2. J was trimmed by 9 bases and V by 0 bases; bases with no gene match: 1. The CDR3 length is 14 residues. Per germline, CDR1 MRHNA and CDR2 SNTAGT. This chain's CDR3 is CASSDSSGRGEQFF. The CDR3 coding sequence is TGTGCCAGCAGTGACTCTAGCGGGAGGGGTGAGCAGTTCTTC.

The chain carries TRBV7-8 and TRBJ2-7; no clear D. The V and J ends lost 1 base and 4 bases respectively, with 5 bases between them. The CDR3 has 12 residues. The germline V gene has CDR1 SGHVS and CDR2 FQNEAQ. The chain's CDR3 is CASSLVAYEQYF. CDR3 sequence (DNA): TGTGCCAGCAGCTTAGTGGCTTACGAGCAGTACTTC.

CDR3 protein: CASSLTANRNEKLFF. The CDR3, as DNA: TGTGCCAGTAGTTTGACAGCTAACCGTAATGAAAAACTGTTTTTT. The chain employs TRBV19 and TRBJ1-4, with D perhaps matching TRBD1 (5 bases). V dropped 5 bases and J dropped 4 bases, with 14 bases sitting between them. Germline assignment: CDR1 LNHDA and CDR2 SQIVND (reference sequence). This CDR3 has 15 residues.

The rearrangement links TRBV29-1 to TRBJ1-5; 12 nucleotides align to TRBD1. CDR3 length: 15 residues. CDR1 and CDR2 (germline): SQVTM, ANQGSEA. The V gene end was trimmed by 1 base and the J gene end by 6 bases; junction bases not matched to a gene: 4. The CDR3: CSVEVGQGASQPQHF. CDR3 sequence (DNA): TGCAGCGTTGAAGTGGGACAGGGGGCGAGTCAGCCCCAGCATTTT.